A single sample is the source of the 17 T cell receptor beta chains below, sequenced in a study of identical twins. TCRdb reprocessed the 5' RACE reads with MiXCR, giving one entry per CDR3 protein. The table shows more than 200,000 distinct CDR3 sequences, with around 15% occurring only once. Sequenced: memory (CD45RO+) T cells sorted from blood. Receptor source: a woman aged 18-29 years in good health.

This clonotype was seen a few times. The gene calls are TRBV3-1 and TRBJ1-4, with D possibly being TRBD1 (5 bases). Trimming removed 4 bases from V and 6 bases from J, with 12 bases in between. The CDR3 consists of 14 residues. Germline V gene data show CDR1 as LGHDT and CDR2 as YNNKEL (reference sequence). This chain's CDR3 is CASSLGRLDEKLFF. In nucleotides, the CDR3 is TGTGCCAGCAGCCTGGGACGGTTGGATGAAAAACTGTTTTTT.

This clonotype was seen more than once but under ten times. The rearrangement uses TRBV7-9 and TRBJ2-7; D possibly corresponds to TRBD1 (6 bases). CDR1 and CDR2 (germline): SEHNR, FQNEAQ (reference sequence). The CDR3 has 16 residues. V shed 1 base and J shed 2 bases, with 15 bases lying between them. CDR3 sequence: CASSLGMAGDTYEQYF. CDR3 nucleotides: TGTGCCAGCAGCTTAGGTATGGCAGGGGACACCTACGAGCAGTACTTC.

This sequence joins TRBV11-2 and TRBJ2-1, with 8 positions matching TRBD1. Germline V lookup: CDR1 SGHAT, CDR2 FQNNGV. The CDR3 consists of 16 residues. The V and J ends lost 4 bases and 4 bases, in that order; junction bases with no gene match: 9. Here the CDR3 DNA reads TGTGCCAGCAGCTCTAGCACAGGGGGGTGGTACAATGAGCAGTTCTTC. It translates to CASSSSTGGWYNEQFF.

This clonotype was picked up a small number of times. This chain joins TRBV24-1 and TRBJ1-2; D gene ambiguous. The CDR3 sequence is 13 residues long. Germline lookup yields CDR1 KGHDR and CDR2 SFDVKD. The V and J ends lost 3 bases and 2 bases respectively, with 6 bases between them. The CDR3 DNA is TGTGCCACCAGTGATCAGACCAACTATGGCTACACCTTC. Translating it yields CATSDQTNYGYTF.

This clonotype was seen more than once but under ten times. The chain carries TRBV12-5 and TRBJ2-7, with D uncertain. The CDR3 consists of 14 residues. From germline, CDR1 is LGHNT and CDR2 FRNRAP. V lost 6 bases and J 1 base, leaving 13 bases between the germline ends. CDR3 loop: CASGPWTSSYEQYF. The CDR3 coding sequence is TGTGCTAGTGGCCCTTGGACGTCTTCCTACGAGCAGTACTTC.

This clonotype turned up a few times. The CDR3 sequence: CSALGGQLGPEAAQYF. CDR3 nucleotides: TGCAGTGCCCTGGGAGGACAGTTGGGACCCGAGGCGGCCCAGTACTTC. The V gene is TRBV20-1, the J gene TRBJ2-5; the D call may be TRBD1 or TRBD2 (6 bases each). The CDR3 sequence is 16 residues long. V lost 6 bases and J 9 bases, leaving 29 bases between the germline ends. Germline V CDR1 and CDR2: DFQATT, SNEGSKA (reference sequence).

The rearrangement uses TRBV6-2 or TRBV6-3 and TRBJ2-1; 16 bases are shared with TRBD2. There are 13 residues in the CDR3. Germline loops: CDR1 MNHEY, CDR2 SVGEGT. Trimming removed 8 bases from V and 12 bases from J; junction bases left unmatched: 4. CDR3 loop: CASGTSGRDVQFF. CDR3 bases: TGTGCCAGCGGGACTAGCGGGAGGGATGTGCAGTTCTTC.

This clonotype was counted a few times. This rearrangement joins TRBV30 to TRBJ2-7, with 10 bases lining up with TRBD2. The junction had 6 bases not matched to a gene; V was cut back by 0 bases and J by 1 base. Germline V gene lookup returns CDR1 GTSNPN and CDR2 SVGIG (reference sequence). The CDR3 contains 16 residues. CDR3 bases: TGTGCCTGGAGTGTCCCTAGCGGGAGTATGTCCTACGAGCAGTACTTC. As protein: CAWSVPSGSMSYEQYF.

This clonotype was seen a few times. This chain joins TRBV20-1 and TRBJ2-7, with TRBD1 matching 9 bases. Unmatched junction bases numbered 10, after V lost 3 bases and J lost 7 bases. Germline lookup yields CDR1 DFQATT and CDR2 SNEGSKA (reference sequence). CDR3 size: 14 residues. CDR3 in amino acids: CSASTGQGNEEQYF. The CDR3 DNA reads as TGCAGTGCTAGTACGGGACAGGGAAATGAAGAGCAGTACTTC.

This clonotype has only a few counts. The chain has TRBV14 and TRBJ2-7, with D perhaps matching TRBD2 (5 bases). This CDR3 comprises 13 residues. Germline V gene lookup returns CDR1 SGHDN and CDR2 FVKESK. V was cut by 3 bases and J by 3 bases, with 9 bases left in between. The chain's CDR3 is CASSQRVFYEQYF. In nucleotides, the CDR3 is TGTGCCAGCAGCCAGAGGGTTTTCTACGAGCAGTACTTC. Supplemented by reference TRBV14 and TRBJ2-7, the full variable domain reads EAGVTQFPSHSVIEKGQTVTLRCDPISGHDNLYWYRRVMGKEIKFLLHFVKESKQDESGMPNNRFLAERTGGTYSTLKVQPAELEDSGVYFCASSQRVFYEQYFGPGTRLTVT.

This clonotype was seen a handful of times. The chain couples TRBV5-1 to TRBJ2-7; D call uncertain. The CDR3 has 14 amino acids. Trimming left V 0 bases short and J 4 bases short, with 11 bases between. CDR1 is SGHRS, CDR2 YFSETQ, per germline. The DNA for the CDR3 is TGCGCCAGCAGCTTGGCCGCAGGCCTATACGAGCAGTACTTC. Translated: CASSLAAGLYEQYF.

The chain links TRBV9 to TRBJ2-7; unclear D gene. V lost 0 bases to trimming and J lost 2 bases, with 12 bases between them. The CDR3 is 15 amino acids. Germline CDR1 SGDLS, CDR2 YYNGEE. The CDR3 spells CASSVAASPTYEQYF. CDR3 coding DNA: TGTGCCAGCAGCGTAGCGGCGAGCCCGACCTACGAGCAGTACTTC.

A few counts support this clonotype. The chain has TRBV20-1 and TRBJ2-1, with unresolved D. Germline CDR1 DFQATT, CDR2 SNEGSKA (reference sequence). This CDR3 spans 11 amino acids. V was shortened by 8 bases and J by 5 bases, with 10 bases between the two germline ends. As DNA, the CDR3 is TGCAGTAGAAGCGCTAACAATGAGCAGTTCTTC. Its protein product is CSRSANNEQFF.

This clonotype was seen many times. This sequence joins TRBV12-3 or TRBV12-4 and TRBJ1-1, with D unclear. The V end was cut by 1 base, the J end by 11 bases, with 14 bases between. The CDR3 totals 13 residues. The CDR3 nucleotides read TGTGCCAGCAGTTTAGGTCAGGTAAAAATGGCTTTCTTT. It specifies CASSLGQVKMAFF.

This clonotype turned up a few times. This chain connects TRBV11-2 to TRBJ2-2; D gene ambiguous. Trimming pared 5 bases from V and 2 bases from J, leaving 15 bases between. CDR1 and CDR2 (germline): SGHAT, FQNNGV. The CDR3 covers 16 residues. CDR3 loop: CASSPALYPNTGELFF. Written as DNA, the CDR3 is TGTGCCAGCAGCCCCGCCCTGTACCCCAACACCGGGGAGCTGTTTTTT. The variable domain in full, with the rest retrieved from reference TRBV11-2 and TRBJ2-2, is EAGVAQSPRYKIIEKRQSVAFWCNPISGHATLYWYQQILGQGPKLLIQFQNNGVVDDSQLPKDRFSAERLKGVDSTLKIQPAKLEDSAVYLCASSPALYPNTGELFFGEGSRLTVL.

The chain is built from TRBV3-1 and TRBJ2-1; the match to TRBD2 covers 11 bases. This CDR3 is 17 amino acids long. Germline V gene sequence: CDR1 LGHDT, CDR2 YNNKEL (reference sequence). The ends lost 4 bases at V and 0 bases at J; junction bases unmatched: 5. CDR3 region: CASSPWLAGGSYNEQFF. CDR3 DNA sequence: TGTGCCAGCAGCCCCTGGCTAGCGGGAGGCTCCTACAATGAGCAGTTCTTC.

This clonotype was detected a few times. This rearrangement joins TRBV3-1 to TRBJ2-7; 8 bases map to TRBD2. Losses at the gene ends were 10 bases for V and 6 bases for J; bases not matched to a gene: 5. The CDR3 is 11 amino acids. CDR1 is LGHDT and CDR2 is YNNKEL in the germline V gene (reference sequence). Written as DNA, the CDR3 is TGTGCCACCGGGACTAGAGGCGAGCAGTACTTC. This codes for CATGTRGEQYF.